The entry below gives a single T cell receptor beta chain sequence along with its context. Recruitment covered fewer than 25 US areas and drew participants whose ages spanned about 18 to 90 years. CDR3 length: 15 residues. The germline V gene encodes CDR1 GTSNPN and CDR2 SVGIG (reference sequence). Trimming cost V 0 bases and J 7 bases; bases outside gene matches: 6. These data are taken from a study of blood T cell repertoires in COVID-19. About the study: T cells, B-cell-depleted T cells, or PBMCs supplied cDNA or gDNA.

This table comes from immunoSEQ multiplex PCR, and its TCRdb copy is limited to in-frame clones, with some not included. This table holds 400,000 to 550,000 clones, 70% to 90% found once. The sample taken for sequencing was PBMCs or T cells enriched from blood (not recorded which). The rearrangement joins TRBV30 to TRBJ1-6; 7 bases fit TRBD1. The source is a woman between 18 and 30 years old with acute COVID-19. The CDR3 spells CAWSVPTGTNSPLHF. For the CDR3, the DNA is TGTGCCTGGAGTGTACCGACAGGGACAAATTCACCCCTCCACTTT.